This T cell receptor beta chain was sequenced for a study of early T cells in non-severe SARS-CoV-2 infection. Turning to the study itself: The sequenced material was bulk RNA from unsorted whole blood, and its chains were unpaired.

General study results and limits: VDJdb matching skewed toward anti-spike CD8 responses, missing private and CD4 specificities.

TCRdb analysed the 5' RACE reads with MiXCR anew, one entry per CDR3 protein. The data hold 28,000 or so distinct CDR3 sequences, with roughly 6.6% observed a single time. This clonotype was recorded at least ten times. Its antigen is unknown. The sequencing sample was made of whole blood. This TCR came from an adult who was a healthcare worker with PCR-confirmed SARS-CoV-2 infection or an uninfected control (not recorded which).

The CDR3 nucleotides read TGTGCCAGCAGCTTCGACCCCACTAACTATGGCTACACCTTC. Its translation: CASSFDPTNYGYTF. V and J are TRBV7-2 and TRBJ1-2; the D is unclear. V was clipped by 3 bases and J by 0 bases, with 8 bases between them. Germline V CDR1 and CDR2: SGHTA, FQGNSA. This CDR3 has 14 amino acids.